This T cell receptor beta chain is drawn from a study of identical twins. The length of the CDR3 is 13 residues. Study-wide results and caveats: Zero-insertion analyses could be partly confounded by invariant MAIT and iNKT cells.

Template switching (which added a universal primer site) was used, and cDNA carried unique molecular identifiers. TCRdb processed the 5' RACE reads anew with MiXCR; each CDR3 protein has one entry. Of about 700,000 distinct CDR3 sequences detected, approximately 6% appear once; the ten largest clones hold around 1.9%. This clonotype was observed once. Its antigen remains unknown. This receptor was identified in a man in his late teens or twenties in good health. Material: naive T cells sorted from blood. The chain links TRBV21-1 to TRBJ2-1; TRBD2 reflects the table's D call only, with no check against the DNA. TRBV21-1 is annotated as a pseudogene. This chain's CDR3 is CASRREGYDPQFF. The CDR3, as DNA: TGTGCCAGCAGGAGAGAGGGCTATGATCCCCAGTTCTTC.